This T cell receptor beta chain was retrieved from a study of Tregs in tolerant kidney transplant recipients. Study-wide background: Recipients received nonmyeloablative bone marrow transplants from related graft donors, with transient mixed chimerism. An approximately 3-day belatacept mixed lymphocyte reaction, sometimes plus 5-day graft donor restimulation, preceded CD4+CD25+CD127- sorting.

CDR1 is SGHVS and CDR2 is FQNEAQ in the germline V gene. V lost 3 bases to trimming and J lost 4 bases, with 9 bases between them. The CDR3 totals 13 residues. The method was immunoSEQ multiplex PCR; TCRdb's version includes in-frame clones alone and lacks a portion of them. The repertoire consists of around 11,000 clones, with under 95% occurring once and the leading ten covering more than 5.5%. Worth noting for this clone: Its target is unknown.

The clonotype was recovered from a human patient who received a combined kidney and bone marrow transplant. The chain has TRBV7-8 and TRBJ1-2, with D unclear. The material was Tregs from blood cultured with allogeneic cells, obtained before the transplant. The CDR3 loop reads CASSFRSLYGYTF. In DNA form, the CDR3 reads TGTGCCAGCAGCTTCCGGAGCCTCTATGGCTACACCTTC.